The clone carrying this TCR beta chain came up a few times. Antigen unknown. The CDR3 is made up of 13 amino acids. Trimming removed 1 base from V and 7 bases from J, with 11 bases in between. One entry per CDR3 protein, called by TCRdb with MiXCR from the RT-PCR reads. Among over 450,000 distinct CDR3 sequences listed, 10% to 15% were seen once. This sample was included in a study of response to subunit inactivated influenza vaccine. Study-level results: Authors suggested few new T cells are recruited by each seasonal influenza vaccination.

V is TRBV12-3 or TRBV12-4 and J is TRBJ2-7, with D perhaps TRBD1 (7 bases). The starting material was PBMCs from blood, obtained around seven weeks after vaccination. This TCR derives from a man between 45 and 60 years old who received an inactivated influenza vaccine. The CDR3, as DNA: TGTGCCAGCAGTTTAGGGGCAGGGGGGGAGCAGTACTTC. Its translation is CASSLGAGGEQYF.